A selection of T cell receptor beta chains follows, all from one sample in a study of shared clonotypes between healthy human individuals. Using immunoSEQ multiplex PCR, the repertoire was profiled, and TCRdb retains in-frame clones only, with some absent. The table includes some 2.3 million clones, 80% to 95% detected once. Sequencing was performed on naive CD4+ T cells from PBMCs. Receptors were obtained from a young man in good health. Some clones in this sample may be carry-over from other donors' samples. CDR3s include the opening cysteine and the closing phenylalanine or tryptophan. The order of the fields is V gene, clone size, D gene, J gene, CDR3 DNA, CDR3 protein. The D gene is left open where the match is weak. Clone sizes are given selectively: once, few, many, or a class where the clone is expanded.

TRBV18	few	.	TRBJ1-5	TGTGCCAGCTCGCCTCAATATAGCAATCAGCCCCAGCATTTT	CASSPQYSNQPQHF
TRBV5-5	.	.	TRBJ2-7	TGTGCCAGCAGCTTGATAACAGGGACTAACTACGAGCAGTACTTC	CASSLITGTNYEQYF
TRBV5-1	.	.	TRBJ2-7	TGCGCCAGCAGCCCTCCGACTAGGGAGCAGTACTTC	CASSPPTREQYF
TRBV5-4	.	.	TRBJ2-7	TGTGCCAGCAGCTGGCCTATGGGGAACGAGCAGTACTTC	CASSWPMGNEQYF
TRBV7-3	.	.	TRBJ2-3	TGTGCCAGCAGCTTAACGCCAGATACGCAGTATTTT	CASSLTPDTQYF
TRBV14	.	TRBD1	TRBJ1-1	TGTGCCAGCAGCCTTCGGACAGGGGGGACTGAAGCTTTCTTT	CASSLRTGGTEAFF
TRBV5-1	.	.	TRBJ2-1	TGCGCCAGCAGCTTCGTTCCGGGCAACTCCTACAATGAGCAGTTCTTC	CASSFVPGNSYNEQFF
TRBV5-1	.	TRBD1	TRBJ1-1	TGCGCCAGCAGCCAAGGGACAGGGGTAAACACTGAAGCTTTCTTT	CASSQGTGVNTEAFF
TRBV21-1	.	.	TRBJ1-1	TGTGCCAGCAGCTTACTAGGGACAGGGGGTTCAGCTTTCTTT	CASSLLGTGGSAFF
TRBV10-1	.	.	TRBJ1-3	TGCGCCAGCAGTGAGTCCCGTCCGGGTTCGGGGAACACCATATATTTT	CASSESRPGSGNTIYF
TRBV19	.	TRBD2	TRBJ2-6	TGTGCCACCAGAGGGGGACTAGCGGGAGGACCCTCTGGGGCCAACGTCCTGACTTTC	CATRGGLAGGPSGANVLTF
TRBV7-9	.	.	TRBJ2-5	TGTGCCAGCAGCTTCGGACAGCGGTTTGGGAGCCAGTACTTC	CASSFGQRFGSQYF
TRBV2	.	.	TRBJ2-3	TGTGCCAGCACCCAAGGAGGGGTGTCCACAGATACGCAGTATTTT	CASTQGGVSTDTQYF
TRBV5-1	.	.	TRBJ1-1	TGCGCCAGCAGCCCGGAACAAGGACGTACTGAAGCTTTCTTT	CASSPEQGRTEAFF
TRBV6-1	.	.	TRBJ1-5	TGTGCCAGCAGTGAGAGTTTTACAGGAAGTTCTAGCAATCAGCCCCAGCATTTT	CASSESFTGSSSNQPQHF
TRBV6-5	.	.	TRBJ1-2	TGTGCCAGCAGTTGGGGACCCTCCTATGGCTACACCTTC	CASSWGPSYGYTF
TRBV20-1	.	TRBD2	TRBJ2-7	TGCAGTGCTAGCGGGAGGAGCGAGCAGTACTTC	CSASGRSEQYF
TRBV5-1	.	.	TRBJ2-5	TGCGCCAGCAGCTTGGAAGGCAGGAGTTTTGAGACCCAGTACTTC	CASSLEGRSFETQYF
TRBV2	.	.	TRBJ2-1	TGTGCCAGCAGTGAAGGCAGGGCCCCTAACAATGAGCAGTTCTTC	CASSEGRAPNNEQFF
TRBV28	.	.	TRBJ2-2	TGTGCCAGCAGGCTTCTCCAGGGGGGATCTGGGGAGCTGTTTTTT	CASRLLQGGSGELFF
TRBV30	.	.	TRBJ1-3	TGTGCCTGGAGTCTACCGGGGGGGGCGGACGGAAACACCATATATTTT	CAWSLPGGADGNTIYF
TRBV6-1	.	TRBD1	TRBJ2-6	TGTGCCAGCAGAGAAAAACCGGGACAGATCTCTGGGGCCAACGTCCTGACTTTC	CASREKPGQISGANVLTF
TRBV9	.	.	TRBJ2-1	TGTGCCAGCAGCGTAGCTAGACACAACAATGAGCAGTTCTTC	CASSVARHNNEQFF
TRBV10-3	.	TRBD1	TRBJ1-1	TGTGCCATCACAGGGGGGGACACCGGTAGGGCTTTCTTT	CAITGGDTGRAFF
TRBV7-8	.	TRBD1	TRBJ2-3	TGTGCCAGCAGCCGGACAGGGATCACAGATACGCAGTATTTT	CASSRTGITDTQYF
TRBV5-8	once	.	TRBJ2-7	TGTGCCAGCAGCTTGGGTTGGCAGCTGTACGAGCAGTACTTC	CASSLGWQLYEQYF
TRBV10-3	.	TRBD1	TRBJ2-3	TGTGCCATCAGTGCCCCGGGACAGGGGACTAGCACAGATACGCAGTATTTT	CAISAPGQGTSTDTQYF
TRBV28	.	.	TRBJ2-2	TGTGCCAGCAGTTTGTACAGGGCCTCGCCCGGGGAGCTGTTTTTT	CASSLYRASPGELFF
TRBV7-9	.	.	TRBJ1-4	TGTGCCAGCAGCAGGGGGTCGGGGGTTAATGAAAAACTGTTTTTT	CASSRGSGVNEKLFF
TRBV9	.	.	TRBJ2-7	TGTGCCAGCAGCTCCCGGACAGATTCCTACGAGCAGTACTTC	CASSSRTDSYEQYF
TRBV28	once	.	TRBJ2-5	TGTGCCAGCAGTTTTACAGGTTCGGGCGAGACCCAGTACTTC	CASSFTGSGETQYF
TRBV5-1	.	.	TRBJ1-1	TGCGCCAGCAGCTTGGAGGGGGTGACTGAAGCTTTCTTT	CASSLEGVTEAFF
TRBV11-1	few	TRBD1	TRBJ2-5	TGTGCCAGCAGCTCAGGGGGCAGGGCTCAAGAGACCCAGTACTTC	CASSSGGRAQETQYF
TRBV28	.	TRBD1	TRBJ1-3	TGTGCCAGCACCCGGGACAGGGGGTTTTCGGGAAACACCATATATTTT	CASTRDRGFSGNTIYF
TRBV9	.	TRBD1	TRBJ2-7	TGTGCCAGCAGCGTAGTTGGGACAGGGCAGTACGAGCAGTACTTC	CASSVVGTGQYEQYF
TRBV27	few	.	TRBJ1-5	TGTGCCAGCAGTCTCCCGGGTTCCAATCAGCCCCAGCATTTT	CASSLPGSNQPQHF
TRBV11-3	.	.	TRBJ1-1	TGTGCCAGCAGCAGAGGGGAGGGTCAGGCTTTCTTT	CASSRGEGQAFF
TRBV29-1	.	.	TRBJ2-7	TGCAGCGTGACTCCGACAGGTTTGGGTTCCGAGCAGTACTTC	CSVTPTGLGSEQYF
TRBV10-1	.	.	TRBJ2-3	TGCGCCAGCAGTGAGTCGTTTATGGGCCAGCAGTATTTT	CASSESFMGQQYF
TRBV11-3	.	.	TRBJ1-1	TGTGCCAGCAGCTCCGGGACCGGTGCAGCTTTCTTT	CASSSGTGAAFF
TRBV19	.	.	TRBJ2-3	TGTGCCAGTAGTATAGGCGGGTCAAGTGGTACAGATACGCAGTATTTT	CASSIGGSSGTDTQYF
TRBV7-7	.	.	TRBJ1-5	TGTGCCAGCAGCTTAGCACGGGAACAGGCCCGCAATCAGCCCCAGCATTTT	CASSLAREQARNQPQHF
TRBV30	.	.	TRBJ2-2	TGTGCCTGGAGGGGCACAAAGAACACCGGGGAGCTGTTTTTT	CAWRGTKNTGELFF
TRBV5-1	once	.	TRBJ2-3	TGCGCCAGCAGCCGGGGTCGTGCTAGCACAGATACGCAGTATTTT	CASSRGRASTDTQYF
TRBV25-1	few	.	TRBJ1-1	TGTGCCAGCAGTCCCAGCTGGGCTGAAGCTTTCTTT	CASSPSWAEAFF
TRBV30	once	.	TRBJ2-2	TGTGCCTGGAGTGTCCAGGGAACCGGGGAGCTGTTTTTT	CAWSVQGTGELFF
TRBV11-2	.	TRBD2	TRBJ2-1	TGTGCCAGCCAGAAAATACTTGGGGGACTAGCGGGAGCGAATGAGCAGTTCTTC	CASQKILGGLAGANEQFF
TRBV5-4	.	.	TRBJ2-5	TGTGCCAGCAACTCTCGTCGGGCAGGGAGAGAGACCCAGTACTTC	CASNSRRAGRETQYF
TRBV19	.	.	TRBJ1-1	TGTGCCAGTAGTATAGACGGCAGACCTATGAACACTGAAGCTTTCTTT	CASSIDGRPMNTEAFF
TRBV6-5	.	TRBD2	TRBJ2-1	TGTGCCAGCGGCCGGGGGGTAGGGAATGAGCAGTTCTTC	CASGRGVGNEQFF
TRBV5-1	.	.	TRBJ1-5	TGCGCCAGCAGCTTGACCACAGGGAGCAATCAGCCCCAGCATTTT	CASSLTTGSNQPQHF
TRBV6-1	.	.	TRBJ1-5	TGTGCCAGCAGCCCCATCGGGGGGTCGGTTCAGCCCCAGCATTTT	CASSPIGGSVQPQHF
TRBV16	once	TRBD1	TRBJ2-1	TGTGCCAGCAGCTACAGGACAGGGGAAATGGTTGGTCGGGACAATGAGCAGTTCTTC	CASSYRTGEMVGRDNEQFF
TRBV6-6	.	.	TRBJ1-5	TGTGCCAGCAGTTATCTCCGGGGAAATAGCAATCAGCCCCAGCATTTT	CASSYLRGNSNQPQHF
TRBV30	.	.	TRBJ2-3	TGTGCCTGGAGTCCCGGTAGGACAGATACGCAGTATTTT	CAWSPGRTDTQYF
TRBV7-3	.	TRBD2	TRBJ2-7	TGTGCCAGCAGCTTCACTCGACTAGCCCTTTACTACGAGCAGTACTTC	CASSFTRLALYYEQYF
TRBV28	once	.	TRBJ2-7	TGTGCCAGCAGTTCTAGGAGCGAGCAGTACTTC	CASSSRSEQYF
TRBV5-4	.	.	TRBJ1-2	TGTGCCAGCAGCATGGTGGGGGGGAGCTATGGCTACACCTTC	CASSMVGGSYGYTF
TRBV7-9	.	TRBD1	TRBJ2-3	TGTGCCAGCAGCCATGCTCGGGGACAGCTGCATTTT	CASSHARGQLHF
TRBV5-8	.	.	TRBJ1-3	TGTGCCAGCAGCTTGGCCCCCGGAACGGCCGGCGGAAACACCATATATTTT	CASSLAPGTAGGNTIYF